This T cell receptor beta chain was sequenced during a study of regulatory T cells in long-lasting Graves disease. This clonotype has at least ten counts. Its target is unknown. iRepertoire HTBI primers and Arm-PCR of CDR3 regions built TCR beta libraries. In the original processing: Samples collectively showed some 60 TRBV and roughly 15 TRBJ segments. One entry per CDR3 protein results from TCRdb running MiXCR on the multiplex PCR reads. TCRdb, not the original authors, processed these V and J calls. The table has 360,000 or so distinct CDR3 sequences, approximately 10% seen once. The CDR3 is 16 amino acids. CDR1 is DFQATT and CDR2 is SNEGSKA in the germline V gene (reference sequence). J lost 2 bases, V lost 3 bases, and 6 bases had no gene match. The study, taken as a whole, reports: When disease was persistent, TRBV28, TRBJ1-2 and TRBJ2-5 were the favored segments.

Stated time point: newly diagnosed GD, antithyroid drugs for less than 3 months. After RNA was extracted from PBMCs, the TCR library was made from it. The sample was also reused in another study, on T cells in Graves' hyperthyroidism and ophthalmopathy. As that study records: When the TCR CDR3 underwent first-round RT-PCR, the HTBI primer set was used.

The gene calls are TRBV20-1 and TRBJ2-3, with TRBD2 matching over 12 bases. The sequence was obtained from a woman aged 18-35 years with Graves disease. Sequenced material: peripheral blood mononuclear cells (PBMCs), taken at new diagnosis, from a patient treated with antithyroid drugs. The CDR3 sequence: CSASSTSGSFTDTQYF. For the CDR3, the DNA is TGCAGTGCTAGTTCGACTAGCGGGAGCTTCACAGATACGCAGTATTTT.